This T cell receptor (beta chain) comes out of a study of blood T cells in healthy people across ages. PCR was performed a second time for about 6 to 12 cycles using a sample-barcoded 5' primer and a J-beta primer mix. TCRdb re-derived calls from the 5' RACE reads in MiXCR, one entry per CDR3 protein. The table records 800,000 to 950,000 distinct CDR3 sequences, almost 30% of them present only once. Germline values: CDR1 SGHDT, CDR2 YYEEEE. With 6 bases removed from V and 0 bases from J, the gap between germline ends came to 16 bases. The CDR3 length is 15 residues. The data were also submitted as part of a second study, on T cells of mothers and their children.

The sequence derives from a woman aged 40 to 50 in good health. Source material: blood. V and J are TRBV5-6 and TRBJ2-7; D is ambiguous. CDR3 sequence: CASNSGPIFSYEQYF. CDR3 in DNA: TGTGCCAGCAACTCCGGACCGATTTTCTCCTACGAGCAGTACTTC.